This T cell receptor beta chain was sequenced during a study of molecular identifiers for immune sequencing clone quantification (dated by TCRdb to 2017 to 2018). In terms of the full investigation: For a replicate experiment, RNA from roughly 20,000 or 100,000 naive CD8 T cells was divided into five aliquots, and four of the five aliquots were sequenced. CD8 T cells were used in a methods study to benchmark molecular-identifier clustering-based TCR repertoire sequencing (MIDCIRS) and TCR RNA copy counting.

Naive CD8 T cell libraries were made from 20,000 to 1,000,000 sorted cells using 10%, 30% or 50% of purified RNA. Naive CD8 T cells were FACS-sorted as CD8+CD4-CCR7+CD45RA+ on a BD FACSAria II into RLT Plus buffer. More than 8 TCR copies' worth of Jurkat RNA were spiked into about 20,000-1,000,000 naive CD8 T cell samples to test detection sensitivity. Enrichment of CD8 T cells was done with RosetteSep CD8+ T Cell Enrichment Cocktail plus Ficoll-Paque, and ACK red cell lysis came afterward. Based on the germline V gene, the CDR1 and CDR2 sequences are SQVTM and ANQGSEA. V and J lose 1 base and 3 bases, and a span of 6 bases separates them. The CDR3 runs 12 residues from the cysteine to the phenylalanine. CDR3 DNA only is kept here, 36 bases in frame from base 1. The full study reports these points: In CMV-specific effector cells, over 97% of molecules were held by clones above 20 RNA copies, whereas under 1% of molecules were held by such clones in naive cells. When barcode sub-clustering was left out, chimeric consensus sequences inflated TCR diversity, with chimeras reaching as high as 47%. Highly expanded clone sizes could be underestimated if identical TCR molecules share a barcode. The naive libraries included spiked-in Jurkat TCR RNA (roughly nine copies' worth), and this RNA is not part of the donor repertoire. Modeling gave about three recovered TCR RNA copies per cell versus approximately 10 by digital PCR, implying approximately 30% capture efficiency. Spiked-in Jurkat TCR RNA equal to a single cell's worth was reported to be detectable even within one million naive CD8 T cells.

This clonotype was observed many times. The clone's antigen remains unknown. No much larger clone is present one base from it, and per-base qualities are unavailable. Library generation was performed with PCR. Sequencing used a NextSeq 500. Preparation of bulk TCR libraries followed a previously described approach, with the TCR primers listed in Table S5. Purification of total RNA was performed with the Qiagen AllPrep DNA/RNA kit. Before any analysis, reads coming from multiple sequencing runs of the same library were combined into one pool. Processing in the source paper ran as follows. Reads were retained only if the reads had an exact TCR constant sequence, and the retained reads were trimmed to 150 nt and grouped according to their 12-nt molecular barcodes. Reads within each barcode group were sub-clustered using a 15% Levenshtein threshold, and quality-weighted consensus sequences were constructed for each RNA molecule. Non-functional sequences were excluded, and lower-count sequences lying one edit away from another sequence were also excluded. Based on a fit of two negative binomial distributions, barcode sub-clusters having less than 20% of the maximum read count were discarded. TCRdb reanalyzed the raw reads on its own, using fastp at Q25 for trimming and MiXCR for clone calling, and kept in-frame beta chains. Entries are consolidated by CDR3 protein sequence, retaining the most common genes and DNA. TCRdb, not the authors, supplied the V and J calls. This sample gives some 40,000 distinct CDR3 sequences in total; roughly 22% of them show up just once. 0.85% to 1% of the sample is in the top ten clones.

The source is a human donor in good health. Some libraries in this study had Jurkat cell RNA spiked in. The sequenced sample consisted of naive CD8+ T cells from blood, with Jurkat cell RNA spiked in. This specimen's cell subset or site label, per the study, means: FACS-sorted CD8+CD4-CCR7+CD45RA+ naive T cells. This chain is built from TRBV29-1 and TRBJ2-5, with the D gene too uncertain to name. CDR3 protein: CSVEGNEETQYF. The nucleotide sequence is given as TGCAGCGTTGAAGGGAACGAAGAGACCCAGTACTTC.